This T cell receptor beta chain was identified during a study of blood T cell repertoires in COVID-19. Study in general: Specimens from acute and convalescent COVID-19 originated in the United States, Italy and Spain.

Germline CDR1 reads MNHEY; CDR2 reads SVGAGI. The junction had 3 bases not matched to a gene; V was cut back by 5 bases and J by 0 bases. There are 14 residues in the CDR3. Repertoires were generated with immunoSEQ multiplex PCR, while TCRdb's copy carries only in-frame clones and drops some. This repertoire shows some 500,000 clones, 85% to 90% found once; its top ten account for around 1.9%. This clonotype was obtained from a woman aged 35 to 49 who had recovered from COVID-19. The rearrangement joins TRBV6-5 to TRBJ1-1, with 7 bases lining up with TRBD1. Sequenced material: PBMCs or T cells enriched from blood (not recorded which). CDR3 sequence: CASSRTGLNTEAFF. The CDR3, as DNA: TGTGCCAGCAGTAGGACAGGATTGAACACTGAAGCTTTCTTT.